This T cell receptor (beta chain) originates from a study of identical twins. Germline loops: CDR1 LGHDT, CDR2 YNNKEL (reference sequence). The length of the CDR3 is 14 residues. The V and J ends lost 3 bases and 4 bases respectively, with 9 bases between them. Regarding the study as a whole: It was cross-sectional statistical analysis, not following the same donors, that the conclusions relied on. Twins' excess sharing was less marked for out-of-frame beta sequences. Reduced insertions were recorded for abundant cord blood beta clonotypes, with no such pattern in memory repertoires.

A universal primer site was created by template switching, with the cDNA bearing unique molecular identifiers. Via MiXCR, TCRdb re-called the 5' RACE reads, giving one row per CDR3 protein. The sample has 350,000 to 400,000 distinct CDR3 sequences, approximately 8.7% seen once. On this clonotype itself: Its antigen is not identified.

Sample: naive T cells sorted from blood. The V and J genes are TRBV3-1 and TRBJ2-2; D is possibly TRBD2 (5 bases). This TCR derives from a woman aged 50 to 60 in good health. The DNA for the CDR3 is TGTGCCAGCAGCCAGATCGGGGTCACCGGGGAGCTGTTTTTT. Translating it yields CASSQIGVTGELFF.